Listed below are T cell receptor beta chains from one sample, sequenced in a study of T cell responses to AZD1222 COVID-19 vaccine. Measured with immunoSEQ multiplex PCR; TCRdb has only the in-frame clones, and not every one. This table holds 90,000 to 150,000 clones, around 88% found once. The specimen comprised peripheral blood, sampled 28 days after the second AZD1222 dose. The receptors derive from an adult who received the AZD1222 COVID-19 vaccine. The CDR3 runs from the conserved cysteine through the conserved F or W. The D gene is left open where the match is weak. Some rows mark clone size as missing; the rest say once, few, many or name a class of expanded clone.

TRBV10-1	TRBJ1-1	.	.	CASNRDINTEAFF	TGCGCCAGCAACAGGGATATTAACACTGAAGCTTTCTTT
TRBV7-2	TRBJ2-3	.	.	CASSLEGFNTDTQYF	TGTGCCAGCAGCTTAGAGGGCTTTAACACAGATACGCAGTATTTT
TRBV28	TRBJ1-1	.	.	CASRPTGANTEAFF	TGTGCCAGCAGACCGACCGGGGCGAACACTGAAGCTTTCTTT
TRBV11-3	TRBJ2-2	few	.	CASSLDAGSSTGELFF	TGTGCCAGCAGCTTAGATGCAGGGTCCTCCACCGGGGAGCTGTTTTTT
TRBV4-1	TRBJ2-1	.	.	CASSPGWVRKDSHNEQFF	TGCGCCAGCAGCCCAGGTTGGGTCAGAAAGGATTCTCACAATGAGCAGTTCTTC
TRBV3-1/TRBV3-2	TRBJ1-2	.	TRBD1	CASSPRDRIYGYTF	TGTGCCAGCTCCCCCCGGGACAGAATCTATGGCTACACCTTC
TRBV6-5	TRBJ1-2	.	TRBD1	CASKRRDSDYGYTF	TGTGCCAGCAAACGACGGGACAGTGACTATGGCTACACCTTC
TRBV29-1	TRBJ2-5	few	TRBD1	CSVVGQDQETQYF	TGCAGCGTTGTAGGACAGGACCAAGAGACCCAGTACTTC
TRBV6-1	TRBJ1-3	.	.	CASCENTIYF	TGTGCCAGCTGTGAAAACACCATATATTTT
TRBV18	TRBJ2-7	.	.	CASSGREWVEQYF	TGTGCCAGCTCAGGTCGGGAGTGGGTCGAGCAGTACTTC
TRBV9	TRBJ2-7	.	TRBD1	CASSVGTGAYEQYF	TGTGCCAGCAGCGTAGGGACAGGTGCCTACGAGCAGTACTTC
TRBV30	TRBJ1-1	.	.	CAWSSAPGTEAFF	TGTGCCTGGAGTTCCGCCCCGGGCACTGAAGCTTTCTTT
TRBV7-3	TRBJ2-7	.	TRBD1	CASSLGQGNAYEQYF	TGTGCCAGCAGCTTAGGACAGGGTAATGCCTACGAGCAGTACTTC
TRBV4-1	TRBJ2-7	.	.	CASSQAGNEQYF	TGCGCCAGCAGCCAAGCAGGGAACGAGCAGTACTTC
TRBV19	TRBJ1-6	.	.	CASSIGQYNSPLHF	TGTGCCAGTAGTATAGGACAGTATAATTCACCCCTCCACTTT
TRBV6-5	TRBJ1-5	.	TRBD1	CASSLQGGTSQPQHF	TGTGCCAGCAGTTTACAGGGGGGTACTTCTCAGCCCCAGCATTTT
TRBV4-2	TRBJ2-7	.	TRBD1	CASSPRQGASYEQYF	TGTGCCAGCAGCCCTAGACAGGGGGCTTCCTACGAGCAGTACTTC
TRBV7-9	TRBJ1-4	.	.	CASSSQHTGRDELFF	TGTGCCAGCAGCTCGCAACACACAGGGAGGGATGAACTGTTTTTT
TRBV5-1	TRBJ2-7	.	TRBD2	CASSLGLAGGAYEQYF	TGCGCCAGCAGCTTGGGTCTAGCGGGGGGTGCCTACGAGCAGTACTTC
TRBV7-9	TRBJ2-1	.	TRBD2	CASSLVASGRPEQFF	TGTGCCAGCAGCTTAGTGGCTAGCGGGAGGCCTGAGCAGTTCTTC
TRBV7-9	TRBJ2-7	.	.	CASSPSGQFYEQYF	TGTGCCAGCAGCCCCTCCGGACAGTTCTACGAGCAGTACTTC
TRBV20-1	TRBJ2-5	.	.	CSARYGETQYF	TGCAGTGCTAGGTACGGAGAGACCCAGTACTTC
TRBV3-1/TRBV3-2	TRBJ2-5	.	TRBD2	CASSQLLGGRAPNQETQYF	TGTGCCAGCAGCCAACTACTTGGGGGGAGGGCCCCCAACCAAGAGACCCAGTACTTC
TRBV7-9	TRBJ2-5	.	.	CASSLVGAQETQYF	TGTGCCAGCAGCTTAGTAGGGGCCCAAGAGACCCAGTACTTC
TRBV29-1	TRBJ2-3	.	.	CSGRRGLNTDTQYF	TGCAGCGGCCGGAGGGGGCTTAACACAGATACGCAGTATTTT
TRBV6-5	TRBJ1-6	.	.	CAIQTRGGIALHF	TGTGCCATTCAGACAAGGGGTGGGATAGCCCTCCACTTT
TRBV5-4	TRBJ2-7	.	TRBD2	CASSSSSGSGYEQYF	TGTGCCAGCAGCTCATCTAGCGGGAGTGGGTACGAGCAGTACTTC
TRBV29-1	TRBJ2-1	.	TRBD1	CSPVGTGNNEQFF	TGCAGCCCTGTGGGGACAGGGAACAATGAGCAGTTCTTC
TRBV9	TRBJ2-5	.	TRBD2	CASSVGAGVAGPQETQYF	TGTGCCAGCAGCGTAGGGGCAGGGGTAGCGGGGCCCCAAGAGACCCAGTACTTC
TRBV14	TRBJ1-6	.	.	CASSPRDPYNSPLHF	TGTGCCAGCAGCCCTCGGGACCCCTATAATTCACCCCTCCACTTT
TRBV14	TRBJ1-3	once	TRBD1	CASSHWDSDYGNTIYF	TGTGCCAGCAGCCATTGGGACAGCGATTATGGAAACACCATATATTTT
TRBV11-2	TRBJ2-3	.	.	CASSVSQVTDTQYF	TGTGCCAGCAGCGTTTCGCAGGTTACAGATACGCAGTATTTT
TRBV5-4	TRBJ2-7	once	.	CASSFSRGTSYEQYF	TGTGCCAGCAGCTTCAGTCGGGGGACATCCTACGAGCAGTACTTC
TRBV5-4	TRBJ2-1	.	.	CASSLDGTPYNEQFF	TGTGCCAGCAGCTTGGATGGTACACCCTACAATGAGCAGTTCTTC
TRBV27	TRBJ2-3	.	TRBD2	CATGTSGGDTQYF	TGTGCCACGGGGACTAGCGGGGGGGATACGCAGTATTTT
TRBV7-2	TRBJ1-6	.	TRBD1	CASSSGTGGHHF	TGTGCCAGCAGCTCCGGGACAGGGGGACACCACTTT
TRBV4-1	TRBJ2-7	.	TRBD1	CASSQGTGTAMYEQYF	TGCGCCAGCAGCCAAGGGACGGGGACAGCTATGTACGAGCAGTACTTC
TRBV19	TRBJ1-6	.	TRBD1	CASSNIWTGGNSPLHF	TGTGCCAGTAGCAACATTTGGACAGGGGGGAATTCACCCCTCCACTTT
TRBV4-3	TRBJ2-7	once	.	CASSQDVGGPYEQYF	TGCGCCAGCAGCCAAGATGTTGGGGGGCCCTACGAGCAGTACTTC
TRBV6-5	TRBJ1-2	once	TRBD1	CASSYTGTGPHGYTF	TGTGCCAGCAGTTACACGGGGACAGGTCCGCATGGCTACACCTTC
TRBV21-1	TRBJ2-7	.	.	CAGQDRVYEQYF	TGTGCCGGCCAGGACAGGGTTTACGAGCAGTACTTC
TRBV6-4	TRBJ1-1	.	.	CASSAMVNTEAFF	TGTGCCAGCAGTGCTATGGTGAACACTGAAGCTTTCTTT
TRBV4-1	TRBJ2-2	.	TRBD1	CASSPSRPGGVGTGELFF	TGCGCCAGCAGCCCATCCCGGCCAGGGGGAGTGGGCACCGGGGAGCTGTTTTTT
TRBV3-1/TRBV3-2	TRBJ2-2	.	.	CASSQWVTGELFF	TGTGCCAGCAGCCAATGGGTCACCGGGGAGCTGTTTTTT
TRBV27	TRBJ2-6	.	.	CASTSGGGANVLTF	TGTGCCAGCACCTCAGGTGGGGGGGCCAACGTCCTGACTTTC